This T cell receptor beta chain emerged from a study of metastatic and nonmetastatic thyroid tumors. General study results and limits: Patients with malignant thyroid tumors reportedly had significantly higher TCR beta diversity than those with benign nodules, in blood and tumor.

There were no patients who had received any treatment before thyroid surgery. This clone was detected many times. Antigen: not known. Authors' data handling: A distant-metastasis classifier for papillary thyroid cancer was built using CDR3 differences across clinicopathological groups. MiXCR reprocessed the PCR reads for TCRdb. The V and J calls and clone size come from TCRdb's table, not from the authors' own analysis. The sample lists about 24,000 clones, more than 15% occurring once. The length of the CDR3 is 14 residues. Trimming stripped 9 bases from V and 4 bases from J, with 16 bases between. Germline CDR1 is SNHLY and CDR2 is FYNNEI.

This rearrangement joins TRBV2 to TRBJ2-1, with D possibly being TRBD2 (6 bases). The sequenced sample consisted of blood. This sequence was found in a male donor with papillary thyroid cancer or a benign thyroid nodule (not recorded which). Some clones in this sample may be carry-over from other donors' samples. The CDR3 nucleotides are TGTGCCAGTTCAATTAGCGGAGGGTACAATGAGCAGTTCTTC. Residues: CASSISGGYNEQFF.